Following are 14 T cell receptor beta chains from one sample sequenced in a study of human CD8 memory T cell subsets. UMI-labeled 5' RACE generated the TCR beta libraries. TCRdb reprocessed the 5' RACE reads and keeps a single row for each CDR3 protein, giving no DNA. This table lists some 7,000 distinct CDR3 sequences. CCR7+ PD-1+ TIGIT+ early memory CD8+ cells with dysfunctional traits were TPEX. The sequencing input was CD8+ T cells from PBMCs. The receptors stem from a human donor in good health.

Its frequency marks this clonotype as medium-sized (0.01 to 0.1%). The CDR3: CASSYYSTDTQYF. The J gene is TRBJ2-3, the V gene TRBV6-5. The CDR3 has 13 amino acids. Germline V CDR1 and CDR2: MNHEY, SVGAGI.

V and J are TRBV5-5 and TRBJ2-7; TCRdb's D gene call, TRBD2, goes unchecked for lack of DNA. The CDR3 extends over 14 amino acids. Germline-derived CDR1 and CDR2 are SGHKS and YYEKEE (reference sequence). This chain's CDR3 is CASSILDGTYEQYF.

The CDR3 region is CASSHEQGLNTGELFF. The gene calls are TRBV5-6 and TRBJ2-2; TCRdb outputs TRBD1, but without DNA this stays unchecked. The germline V gene has CDR1 SGHDT and CDR2 YYEEEE. The CDR3 has 16 amino acids.

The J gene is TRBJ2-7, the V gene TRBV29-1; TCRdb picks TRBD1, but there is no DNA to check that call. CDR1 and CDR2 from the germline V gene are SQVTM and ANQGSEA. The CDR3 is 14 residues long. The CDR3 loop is CSVSPGQGAHEQYF.

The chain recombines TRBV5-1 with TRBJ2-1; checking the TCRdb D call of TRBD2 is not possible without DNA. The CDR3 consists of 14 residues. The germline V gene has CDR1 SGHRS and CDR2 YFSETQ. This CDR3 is CASSKAGDYNEQFF.

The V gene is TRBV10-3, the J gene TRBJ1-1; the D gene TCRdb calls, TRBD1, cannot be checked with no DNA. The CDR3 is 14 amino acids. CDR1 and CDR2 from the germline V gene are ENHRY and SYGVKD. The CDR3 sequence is CAISTPGRGTEAFF.

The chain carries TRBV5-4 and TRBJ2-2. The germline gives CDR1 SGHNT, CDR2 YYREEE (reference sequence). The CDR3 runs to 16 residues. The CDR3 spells CASSYPGTRNTGELFF. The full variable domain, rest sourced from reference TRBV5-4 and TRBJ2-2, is ETGVTQSPTHLIKTRGQQVTLRCSSQSGHNTVSWYQQALGQGPQFIFQYYREEENGRGNFPPRFSGLQFPNYSSELNVNALELDDSALYLCASSYPGTRNTGELFFGEGSRLTVL.

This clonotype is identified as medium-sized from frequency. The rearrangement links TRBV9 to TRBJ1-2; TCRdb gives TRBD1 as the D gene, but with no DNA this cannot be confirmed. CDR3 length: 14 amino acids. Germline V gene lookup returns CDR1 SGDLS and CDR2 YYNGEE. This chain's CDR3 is CASSPGQDNYGYTF. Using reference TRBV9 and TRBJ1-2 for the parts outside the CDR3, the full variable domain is DSGVTQTPKHLITATGQRVTLRCSPRSGDLSVYWYQQSLDQGLQFLIQYYNGEERAKGNILERFSAQQFPDLHSELNLSSLELGDSALYFCASSPGQDNYGYTFGSGTRLTVV.

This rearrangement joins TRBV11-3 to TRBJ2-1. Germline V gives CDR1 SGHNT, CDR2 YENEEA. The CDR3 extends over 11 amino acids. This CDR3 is CASTNYNEQFF.

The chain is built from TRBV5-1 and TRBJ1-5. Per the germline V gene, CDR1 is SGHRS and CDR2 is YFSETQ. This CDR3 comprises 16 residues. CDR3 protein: CASSLGGAHSNQPQHF.

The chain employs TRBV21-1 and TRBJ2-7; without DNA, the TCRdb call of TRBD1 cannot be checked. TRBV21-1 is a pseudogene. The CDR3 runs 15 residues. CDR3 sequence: CASSKRRRATYEQYF.

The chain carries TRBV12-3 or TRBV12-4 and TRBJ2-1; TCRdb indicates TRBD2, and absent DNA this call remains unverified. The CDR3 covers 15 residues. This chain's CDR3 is CASTETSGGLDEQFF.

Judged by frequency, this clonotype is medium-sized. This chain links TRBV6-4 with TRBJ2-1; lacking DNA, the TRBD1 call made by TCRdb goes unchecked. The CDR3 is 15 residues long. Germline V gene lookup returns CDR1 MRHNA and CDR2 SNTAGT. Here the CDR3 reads CASSEGETGGNEQFF.

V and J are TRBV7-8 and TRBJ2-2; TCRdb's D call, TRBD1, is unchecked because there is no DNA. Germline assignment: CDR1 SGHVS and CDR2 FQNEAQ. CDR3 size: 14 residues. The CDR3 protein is CASSGQGISGELFF. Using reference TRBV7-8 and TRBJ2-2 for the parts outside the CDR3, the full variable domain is GAGVSQSPRYKVAKRGQDVALRCDPISGHVSLFWYQQALGQGPEFLTYFQNEAQLDKSGLPSDRFFAERPEGSVSTLKIQRTQQEDSAVYLCASSGQGISGELFFGEGSRLTVL.